The clone carrying this T cell receptor (beta chain) was counted between two and nine times. Its antigen is undetermined. This specimen comes from a study of identical twins. The ends were cut back, 1 base at V and 0 bases at J, with 16 bases in the middle. CDR1 and CDR2 from the germline V gene are DFQATT and SNEGSKA (reference sequence). The CDR3 consists of 17 residues. Overall study results and limits: Invariant T cells like MAIT and iNKT could partly confound the zero-insertion analyses. Cross-sectional statistical analysis was relied on for the conclusions, without the same donors being followed.

Unique molecular identifiers were present on cDNA, and template switching added a universal primer site. TCRdb reprocessed the 5' RACE reads via MiXCR and lists one record per CDR3 protein. This table holds a few hundred thousand distinct CDR3 sequences, 15% to 20% found once. This sequence joins TRBV20-1 and TRBJ2-1; possible D gene TRBD1, 5 bases. This clonotype was sampled from a man between 50 and 59 years old in good health. Sample: naive T cells sorted from blood. CDR3 sequence (DNA): TGCAGTGCTAGAGGTCAGGGCTACGTGGGCTCCTACAATGAGCAGTTCTTC. The encoded protein is CSARGQGYVGSYNEQFF.